These 9 T cell receptor beta chains originate from one sample sequenced in a study of identical twins. TCRdb independently ran MiXCR on the 5' RACE reads; one entry per CDR3 protein. The sample lists around 960,000 distinct CDR3 sequences, around an eighth seen once, with around 1.5% in the top ten. The same specimen was also included in a second study, on yellow fever vaccine responses in identical twins.

The specimen was PBMCs. The origin of the receptors is a woman aged 18-30 years in good health.

The chain carries TRBV7-9 and TRBJ1-2; 7 nucleotides match TRBD1. J gave up 8 bases and V 8 bases, and 17 bases lay outside the gene matches. The CDR3 contains 15 residues. CDR1 SEHNR and CDR2 FQNEAQ come from the germline V gene (reference sequence). CDR3 DNA sequence: TGTGCCAGCGAGGGGCAGGGGGGGCCTATTGACGGCTACACCTTC. Translated, it gives CASEGQGGPIDGYTF.

This clonotype was counted at least ten times. The rearrangement uses TRBV5-1 and TRBJ1-1, with 8 bases fitting TRBD1. Germline V CDR1 and CDR2: SGHRS, YFSETQ. The V and J ends lost 4 bases and 0 bases, in that order; junction bases with no gene match: 5. The CDR3 is 15 residues long. The CDR3 region is CASSLRDRMNTEAFF. The CDR3 nucleotides read TGCGCCAGCAGCCTCCGGGACAGGATGAACACTGAAGCTTTCTTT.

The V call is TRBV11-2, the J call TRBJ2-1; 8 nucleotides agree with TRBD2. Looked up from germline, CDR1 is SGHAT and CDR2 is FQNNGV. The V gene end was trimmed by 5 bases and the J gene end by 6 bases; junction bases not matched to a gene: 9. The CDR3 loop spans 15 amino acids. This chain's CDR3 is CASSLGTSLSNEQFF. The CDR3 region has the DNA TGTGCCAGCAGCCTGGGGACTAGTTTGTCCAATGAGCAGTTCTTC.

This clonotype has more than one count but fewer than ten. As DNA, the CDR3 is TGTGCCAGCAGTTACCCTCATGGGACTAGCGGGAGATACCCAACCTACGAGCAGTACTTC. The encoded protein is CASSYPHGTSGRYPTYEQYF. The chain recombines TRBV6-2 or TRBV6-3 with TRBJ2-7, with 14 bases matching TRBD2. Germline lookup yields CDR1 MNHEY and CDR2 SVGEGT. Trimming removed 2 bases from V and 2 bases from J; junction bases left unmatched: 14. The CDR3 is 20 amino acids.

To note about this clonotype: One end of the junction varies from germline; a read error may be responsible. This chain connects TRBV20-1 to TRBJ2-3; 9 bases align to TRBD1. CDR3 length: 21 residues. CDR1 and CDR2 from the germline V gene are DFQATT and SNEGSKA (reference sequence). CDR3 nucleotide sequence: TGCTGTGCTCACATCCTCCCCGGGACAGGGTACGGACCCGGGTACATACCGTCGCAGTATTTT. This gives the protein CCAHILPGTGYGPGYIPSQYF.

The chain uses TRBV28 and TRBJ2-7, with a possible D match to TRBD1 (5 bases). Germline V gives CDR1 MDHEN, CDR2 SYDVKM. The CDR3 has 15 residues. Trimming pared 1 base from V and 3 bases from J, leaving 13 bases between. CDR3 nucleotides: TGTGCCAGCAGTTTATCAGGGCCCCTTATCTACGAGCAGTACGTC. Protein: CASSLSGPLIYEQYV.

The chain combines TRBV24-1 with TRBJ2-5; 7 bases line up with TRBD1. The CDR3 runs to 16 residues. V lost 4 bases, J lost 4 bases, and 11 bases stayed unmatched. From germline, CDR1 is KGHDR and CDR2 SFDVKD. This CDR3 is CATSDDRVSVGETQYF. In DNA form, the CDR3 reads TGTGCCACCAGTGACGACAGGGTGTCCGTCGGAGAGACCCAGTACTTC.

The chain uses TRBV20-1 and TRBJ1-1, with D maybe TRBD1 (5 bases). V lost 6 bases, J lost 2 bases, and 16 bases lay in between. Germline V CDR1 and CDR2: DFQATT, SNEGSKA (reference sequence). The CDR3 is 14 residues long. The CDR3 sequence: CSAARDRANTEAFF. DNA for the CDR3: TGCAGTGCCGCCCGTGACAGAGCCAACACTGAAGCTTTCTTT.

The sample holds many counts of this clonotype. The genes are TRBV3-1 and TRBJ2-7; D might be TRBD2 (5 bases). Trimming removed 0 bases from V and 0 bases from J, with 12 bases in between. The CDR3 contains 16 residues. Germline V gene data show CDR1 as LGHDT and CDR2 as YNNKEL (reference sequence). The CDR3 spells CASSQEGIRGSYEQYF. CDR3 DNA sequence: TGTGCCAGCAGCCAAGAGGGGATCCGGGGCTCCTACGAGCAGTACTTC.